This TCR beta chain was obtained from a study of identifying expanded T cells in peripheral blood. The table came from immunoSEQ multiplex PCR; TCRdb's copy has only in-frame clones and leaves some out. The sample has 50,000 to 70,000 clones, 87% seen once. This CDR3 spans 15 amino acids. Deletions cut 2 bases from V and 4 bases from J, with 12 bases between. Germline-derived CDR1 and CDR2 are SGHAT and FQNNGV. During the collection period, no donor immune events like infections were recorded. Turning to this clone: Its specificity is not known.

Notes on the study in general: Variance in clone template counts between two-week samples significantly increased with total template count across all healthy donors. Technical replicates showed roughly 1.2 changed clones; approximately 2 weeks about 16; four weeks 19.

V gene TRBV11-2 combines with J gene TRBJ1-5, with D possibly matching TRBD1 (5 bases). This receptor was obtained from a person aged 18 to 70 in good health. Sequencing was carried out using blood. The CDR3 loop reads CASSLTGQQNQPQHF. Written as DNA, the CDR3 is TGTGCCAGCAGCTTAACGGGGCAGCAAAATCAGCCCCAGCATTTT.